The following is a T cell receptor (beta chain) sequence with its context. What it recognizes is unknown. This sample stems from a study of beta chain features in type 1 diabetes. Across the study: Across the samples, some 99 million sorted cells were examined in total. Overall study findings and caveats: Patients with type 1 diabetes carried fewer insertions and had more deletions at their VDJ junctions.

Of the isolated RNA, all was reverse transcribed, and so the sequenced material was expressed TCRB transcripts. Profiled with immunoSEQ multiplex PCR; TCRdb holds only in-frame clones, not every one. This sample yields more than 50,000 clones, of which around three fifths are seen a single time; roughly 2% belongs to the top ten. All sorted populations exceeded 95% purity. V was cut by 4 bases and J by 2 bases, with 9 bases left in between. Germline V gives CDR1 LGHNA, CDR2 YSLEER. The CDR3 is 13 amino acids. Specimen: Tregs from blood. The receptor was derived from a woman between 18 and 30 years old in good health. The chain employs TRBV4-3 and TRBJ2-7, with D possibly being TRBD2 (5 bases). CDR3 nucleotide sequence: TGCGCCAGCAGCCGCGGACTTACCTACGAGCAGTACTTC. It encodes CASSRGLTYEQYF.